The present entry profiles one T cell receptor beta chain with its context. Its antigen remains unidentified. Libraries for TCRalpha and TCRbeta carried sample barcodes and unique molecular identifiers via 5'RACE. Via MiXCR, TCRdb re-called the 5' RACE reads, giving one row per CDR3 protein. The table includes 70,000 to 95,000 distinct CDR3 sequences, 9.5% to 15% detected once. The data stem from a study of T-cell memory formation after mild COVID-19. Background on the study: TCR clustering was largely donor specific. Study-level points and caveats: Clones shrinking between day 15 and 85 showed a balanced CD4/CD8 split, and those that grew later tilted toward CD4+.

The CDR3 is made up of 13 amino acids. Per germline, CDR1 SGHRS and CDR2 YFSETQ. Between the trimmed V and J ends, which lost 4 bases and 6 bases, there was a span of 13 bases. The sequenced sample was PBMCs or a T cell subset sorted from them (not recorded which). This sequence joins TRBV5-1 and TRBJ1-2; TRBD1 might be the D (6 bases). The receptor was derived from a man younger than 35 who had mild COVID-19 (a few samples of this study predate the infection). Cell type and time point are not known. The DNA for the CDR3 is TGCGCCAGCAGCCAACCAGGGGTGGATGGCTACACCTTC. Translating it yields CASSQPGVDGYTF.